The subject of this entry is one TCR beta chain. Which antigen it targets is not known. The sample holds no much larger clone one base away, and base qualities are not on file. The data belong to a study of blood T cell repertoires in COVID-19 (dated by TCRdb to 2018 to 2020). Regarding the complete study: Samples from collaborators originated in the United States, Italy and Spain and spanned both the acute and convalescent phases of COVID-19. Where HLA class I and class II types were available, the types were taken from metadata supplied by the sample provider, not from assay-based typing. The prospective study material was composed of cDNA or gDNA derived from T cells, B-cell-depleted T cells, or PBMCs. Nearly every sample came with metadata listing a de-identified subject ID, COVID-19 status, age in years and sex. Samples came from the ongoing ImmuneRACE study (first 160 participants) plus 1,254 subjects from 6 global collaborators. A freely available public database, intended as a resource for researchers studying the immune response to SARS-CoV-2, is where the repertoires were released. The dataset comprised deeply sampled blood TCRbeta repertoires from subjects exposed to, actively infected with, or recovered from COVID-19. Summary of the overall study and its limitations: How much clinical and demographic metadata was included differed by source and by participant, and the metadata was provided uncurated.

From the germline V gene, CDR1 is SGHRS and CDR2 is YFSETQ. V and J are trimmed by 5 bases and 4 bases, and the gene matches miss 6 bases of the junction. Spanning cysteine to phenylalanine, the CDR3 consists of 14 amino acids. The CDR3 DNA has 42 bases and is translated from base 1. The immunoSEQ Assay, a bias-controlled multiplex PCR, was used to amplify TCRbeta CDR3 regions from genomic DNA. The original methods were these. Within the assay, amplification of reference gene primers was used to estimate how many nucleated cells each sample contained. Sequence reads were collapsed and filtered to measure the absolute abundance of every unique TCRbeta CDR3 rearrangement. Productive Simpson clonality was computed per sample as the square root of Simpson's diversity index over productive rearrangements. As stored in TCRdb, this immuneACCESS dataset retains in-frame rearrangements with V and J assigned. A fraction of the clones does not appear; measured against another copy, unresolved V genes explain less than half of the discrepancy, and the remainder lacks a known reason. V, J and clone size derive from that table, while D and trimming were established from the DNA sequence. Within this sample are some 91,000 clones, with 70% to 90% of them counted one time only. The biggest ten clones account for 10% to 12% of the sample.

Each collaborating institution followed its own protocols to collect whole blood in K2EDTA tubes. Collaborator samples were shipped for TCRbeta analysis as frozen whole blood, isolated PBMCs, or DNA extracted from either sample type. The sequence links TRBV5-1 to TRBJ2-3; the central 8 bases match TRBD1. This sequence was found in a human donor in a cohort sampled during active COVID-19. The sample taken for sequencing was peripheral blood. In nucleotides, the sequence is TGCGCCAGCAGGGACCCACAGGGGGCAGATACGCAGTATTTT. It encodes CASRDPQGADTQYF. The reference TRBV5-1 and TRBJ2-3 proteins fill in what lies around the CDR3, so the full variable domain reads KAGVTQTPRYLIKTRGQQVTLSCSPISGHRSVSWYQQTPGQGLQFLFEYFSETQRNKGNFPGRFSGRQFSNSRSEMNVSTLELGDSALYLCASRDPQGADTQYFGPGTRLTVL.